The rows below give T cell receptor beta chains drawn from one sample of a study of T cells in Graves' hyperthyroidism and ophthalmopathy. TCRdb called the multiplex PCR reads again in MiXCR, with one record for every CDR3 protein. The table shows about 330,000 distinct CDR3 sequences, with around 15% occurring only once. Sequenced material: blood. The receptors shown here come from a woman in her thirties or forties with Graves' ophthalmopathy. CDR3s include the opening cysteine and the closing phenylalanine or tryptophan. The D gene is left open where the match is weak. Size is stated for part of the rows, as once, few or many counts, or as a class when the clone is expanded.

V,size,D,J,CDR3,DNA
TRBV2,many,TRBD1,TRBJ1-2,CASSEEGTGILYGYTF,TGTGCCAGCAGTGAAGAGGGGACAGGGATTCTCTATGGCTACACCTTC
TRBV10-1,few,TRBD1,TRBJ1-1,CASSEGSTGTNTEAFF,TGCGCCAGCAGTGAAGGGTCGACAGGGACGAACACTGAAGCTTTCTTT
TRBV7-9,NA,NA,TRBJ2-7,CASSLILSPSEQYF,TGTGCCAGCAGCTTAATCCTAAGTCCTTCCGAGCAGTACTTC
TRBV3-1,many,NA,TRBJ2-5,CASSFWELQGETQYF,TGTGCCAGCAGCTTTTGGGAGCTTCAAGGGGAGACCCAGTACTTC
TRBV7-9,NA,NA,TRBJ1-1,CASSSLRSGTEAFF,TGTGCCAGCAGCTCGCTTCGTTCTGGGACTGAAGCTTTCTTT
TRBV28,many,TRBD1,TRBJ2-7,CASSSYRGLIYEQYF,TGTGCCAGCAGTTCCTACAGGGGATTAATATACGAGCAGTACTTC
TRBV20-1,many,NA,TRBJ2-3,CSALGVTDTQYF,TGCAGTGCGCTGGGGGTCACAGATACGCAGTATTTT
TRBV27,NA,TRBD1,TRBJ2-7,CASSLSQDRAYEQYF,TGTGCCAGCAGTTTGTCCCAGGACAGGGCCTACGAGCAGTACTTC
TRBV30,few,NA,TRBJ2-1,CAWRGGFSYNEQFF,TGTGCCTGGAGAGGCGGATTCTCCTACAATGAGCAGTTCTTC
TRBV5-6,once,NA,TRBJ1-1,CASLAPGAATEAFF,TGTGCCAGCTTGGCTCCGGGCGCGGCCACTGAAGCTTTCTTT
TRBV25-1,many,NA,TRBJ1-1,CASSAIGVNTEAFF,TGTGCCAGCAGTGCTATCGGAGTGAACACTGAAGCTTTCTTT
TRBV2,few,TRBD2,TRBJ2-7,CASRAGLNFSYEQYF,TGTGCCAGCAGGGCGGGACTAAACTTTTCCTACGAGCAGTACTTC
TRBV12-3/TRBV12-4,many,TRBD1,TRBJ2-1,CASSTWTGGDEQFF,TGTGCCAGCAGTACTTGGACAGGGGGCGATGAGCAGTTCTTC
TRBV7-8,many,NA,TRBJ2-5,CASHESGLQETQYF,TGTGCCAGCCACGAAAGCGGGTTGCAAGAGACCCAGTACTTC
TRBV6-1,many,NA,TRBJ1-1,CASSRSMNTEAFF,TGTGCCAGCAGCCGTTCTATGAACACTGAAGCTTTCTTT
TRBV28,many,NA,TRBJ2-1,CASSSPPHPLDGSEQFF,TGTGCCAGCAGTTCCCCTCCCCACCCCCTCGACGGCAGTGAGCAGTTCTTC
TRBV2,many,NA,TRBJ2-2,CASSVDRGKITGELFF,TGTGCCAGCAGTGTAGATCGGGGGAAGATTACCGGGGAGCTGTTTTTT
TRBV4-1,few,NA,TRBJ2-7,CASSQDNRAYEQYF,TGCGCCAGCAGCCAAGATAACAGGGCCTACGAGCAGTACTTC
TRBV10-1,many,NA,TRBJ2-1,CASSDSTLGSYNEQFF,TGCGCCAGCAGTGATTCGACCCTTGGGTCCTACAATGAGCAGTTCTTC
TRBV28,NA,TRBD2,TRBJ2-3,CASSFSGGAADTQYF,TGTGCCAGCAGTTTTAGCGGGGGGGCTGCAGATACGCAGTATTTT
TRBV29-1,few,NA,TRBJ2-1,CSVGFEVGFF,TGCAGCGTTGGTTTTGAAGTTGGGTTCTTC
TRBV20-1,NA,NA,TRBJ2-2,CSAQKLRDLRTGELFF,TGCAGTGCCCAAAAGCTCCGGGACCTGAGGACCGGGGAGCTGTTTTTT
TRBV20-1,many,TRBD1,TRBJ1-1,CSARGDRGGTEAFF,TGCAGTGCTAGGGGGGACAGGGGGGGCACTGAAGCTTTCTTT
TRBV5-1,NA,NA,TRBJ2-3,CASSLPFQGSSDTQYF,TGCGCCAGCAGCTTACCTTTTCAGGGAAGTTCAGATACGCAGTATTTT
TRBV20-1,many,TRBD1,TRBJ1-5,CSALGQGPQPQHF,TGCAGTGCTCTAGGACAGGGCCCTCAGCCCCAGCATTTT
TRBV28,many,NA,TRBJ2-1,CASSSLRFTGSAYYNEQFF,TGTGCCAGCAGTTCCCTAAGATTTACAGGGTCCGCTTACTACAATGAGCAGTTCTTC
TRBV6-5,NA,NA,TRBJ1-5,CASSSGRRGSNQPQHF,TGTGCCAGCAGTTCGGGTCGGCGCGGGAGCAATCAGCCCCAGCATTTT
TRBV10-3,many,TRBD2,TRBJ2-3,CAIRMPSGGVDTQYF,TGTGCCATCCGTATGCCTAGCGGGGGCGTAGATACGCAGTATTTT
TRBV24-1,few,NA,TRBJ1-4,CATSPGGLNEKLFF,TGTGCCACCAGCCCGGGGGGGCTGAATGAAAAACTGTTTTTT
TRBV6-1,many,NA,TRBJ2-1,CASRLGRGRSNEQFF,TGTGCCAGCAGATTGGGTCGGGGAAGGAGCAATGAGCAGTTCTTC
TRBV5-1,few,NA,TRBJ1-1,CASREDGGEAFF,TGCGCCAGCAGGGAAGATGGGGGGGAAGCTTTCTTT
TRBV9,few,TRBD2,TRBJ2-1,CASSVDYGTSGRAGNEQFF,TGTGCCAGCAGCGTAGATTATGGGACTAGCGGGAGGGCTGGGAATGAGCAGTTCTTC
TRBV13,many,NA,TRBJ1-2,CASSLDQLPARGYTF,TGTGCCAGCAGCTTAGACCAGCTACCGGCTAGAGGCTACACCTTC
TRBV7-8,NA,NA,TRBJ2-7,CASSLITGYEQYF,TGTGCCAGCAGCTTAATAACAGGGTACGAGCAGTACTTC
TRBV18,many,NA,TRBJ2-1,CASIRSDSSYNEQFF,TGTGCCAGCATCCGATCGGACAGCTCCTACAATGAGCAGTTCTTC
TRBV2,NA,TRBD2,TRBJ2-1,CASRLAGVYNEQFF,TGTGCCAGTCGACTAGCGGGAGTCTACAATGAGCAGTTCTTC
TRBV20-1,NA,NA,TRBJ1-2,CSARPPQDSAGYTF,TGCAGTGCTAGACCTCCACAGGATTCTGCTGGCTACACCTTC
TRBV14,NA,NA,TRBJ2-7,CASSQDSLRVYEQYF,TGTGCCAGCAGCCAAGACAGCCTTCGGGTCTACGAGCAGTACTTC
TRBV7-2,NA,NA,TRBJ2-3,CASSLDRPTDTQYF,TGTGCCAGCAGCTTAGACCGCCCCACAGATACGCAGTATTTT
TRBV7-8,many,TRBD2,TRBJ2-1,CASSYRASGGDSEQFF,TGTGCCAGCAGCTACCGGGCTAGCGGGGGGGATAGTGAGCAGTTCTTC
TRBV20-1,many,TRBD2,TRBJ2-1,CSADKLADNSYNEQFF,TGCAGTGCCGACAAACTAGCGGACAACTCCTACAATGAGCAGTTCTTC
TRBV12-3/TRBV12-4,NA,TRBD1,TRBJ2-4,CASSSPSGTGGLSKNIQYF,TGTGCCAGCAGTTCCCCAAGCGGGACAGGGGGCTTATCCAAAAACATTCAGTACTTC
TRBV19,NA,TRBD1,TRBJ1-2,CASIDLTGGLDYGYTF,TGTGCCAGTATTGATTTAACAGGGGGCTTAGACTATGGCTACACCTTC
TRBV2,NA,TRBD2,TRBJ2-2,CASSDGGLGNTGELFF,TGTGCCAGCAGTGACGGGGGACTAGGGAACACCGGGGAGCTGTTTTTT
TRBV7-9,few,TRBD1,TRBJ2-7,CASSRRTGTYEQYF,TGTGCCAGCAGTCGAAGGACAGGTACCTACGAGCAGTACTTC